This T cell receptor (beta chain) is from a study of blood T cells in healthy people across ages. For the second PCR, which ran for about 7 to 11 cycles, a sample-barcoded 5' primer and a J-beta primer mix were used. TCRdb fed the 5' RACE reads into MiXCR, producing one record per CDR3 protein. Of roughly 1,500,000 distinct CDR3 sequences in the sample, 30% to 40% were seen once. Points on this clonotype: Its target is not known.

General study results and limits: A roughly linear age-dependent decrease characterized TCR beta diversity per million T cells.

The TCR sequence derives from a young woman in good health. Sequenced material: blood.

The CDR3 nucleotides read TGCGCCAGCAGTCCCCGCCGGGGGGCGGACCGGCTCGAGCAGTACTTC. This sequence encodes CASSPRRGADRLEQYF. This chain uses TRBV5-1 with TRBJ2-7; a possible D gene is TRBD2 (7 bases). Trimming pared 5 bases from V and 6 bases from J, leaving 24 bases between. Germline V gives CDR1 SGHRS, CDR2 YFSETQ. This CDR3 is built from 16 residues.